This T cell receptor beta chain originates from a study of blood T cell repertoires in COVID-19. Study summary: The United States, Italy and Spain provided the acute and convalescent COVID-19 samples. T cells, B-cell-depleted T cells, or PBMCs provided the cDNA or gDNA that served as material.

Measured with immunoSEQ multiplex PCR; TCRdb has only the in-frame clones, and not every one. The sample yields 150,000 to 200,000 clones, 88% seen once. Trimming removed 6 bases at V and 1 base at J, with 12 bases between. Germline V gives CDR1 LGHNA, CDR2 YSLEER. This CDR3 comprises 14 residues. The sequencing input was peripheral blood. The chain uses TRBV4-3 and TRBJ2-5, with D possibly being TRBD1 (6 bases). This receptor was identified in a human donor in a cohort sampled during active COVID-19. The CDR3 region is CASRIPGAQETQYF. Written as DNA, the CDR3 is TGCGCCAGCAGGATTCCAGGGGCCCAAGAGACCCAGTACTTC.